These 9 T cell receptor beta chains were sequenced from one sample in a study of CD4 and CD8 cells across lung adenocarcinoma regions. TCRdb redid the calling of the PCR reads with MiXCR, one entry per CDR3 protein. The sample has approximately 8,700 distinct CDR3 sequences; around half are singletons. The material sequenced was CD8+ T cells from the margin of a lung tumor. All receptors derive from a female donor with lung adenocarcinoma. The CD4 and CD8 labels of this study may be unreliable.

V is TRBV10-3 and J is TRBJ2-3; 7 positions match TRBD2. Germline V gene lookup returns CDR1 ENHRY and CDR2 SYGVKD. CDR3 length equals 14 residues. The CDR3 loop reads CAGSGVGDGETQYF. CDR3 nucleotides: TGTGCGGGGAGCGGGGTCGGCGACGGAGAGACGCAGTATTTT.

The CDR3 protein is CASSPTRGQKETQYF. CDR3 bases: TGTGCCAGCTCACCCACCCGCGGCCAGAAAGAGACCCAGTACTTC. This chain connects TRBV18 to TRBJ2-5, with D hard to call. CDR3 size: 15 residues. V lost 3 bases to trimming and J lost 3 bases, with 14 bases between them. In germline, CDR1 is KGHSH, CDR2 LQKENI. The entire variable domain, with the rest obtained from reference TRBV18 and TRBJ2-5, is as follows: NAGVMQNPRHLVRRRGQEARLRCSPMKGHSHVYWYRQLPEEGLKFMVYLQKENIIDESGMPKERFSAEFPKEGPSILRIQQVVRGDSAAYFCASSPTRGQKETQYFGPGTRLLVL.

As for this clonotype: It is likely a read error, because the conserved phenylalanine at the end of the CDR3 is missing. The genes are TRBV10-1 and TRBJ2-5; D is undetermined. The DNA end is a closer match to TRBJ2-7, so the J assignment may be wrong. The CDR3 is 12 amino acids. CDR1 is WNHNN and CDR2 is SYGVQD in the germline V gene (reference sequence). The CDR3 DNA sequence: TGCGCCAGCAGTGAAAACTCCTACGAGCAGTACTCA. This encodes CASSENSYEQYS.

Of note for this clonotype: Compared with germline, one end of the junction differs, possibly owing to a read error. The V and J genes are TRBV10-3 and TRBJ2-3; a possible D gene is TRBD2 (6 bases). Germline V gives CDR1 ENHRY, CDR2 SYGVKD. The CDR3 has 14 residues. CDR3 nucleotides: TGTGCGGGGAGGAGGGGCAGGGCCTTGGGTACGCAGTACTTT. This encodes CAGRRGRALGTQYF.

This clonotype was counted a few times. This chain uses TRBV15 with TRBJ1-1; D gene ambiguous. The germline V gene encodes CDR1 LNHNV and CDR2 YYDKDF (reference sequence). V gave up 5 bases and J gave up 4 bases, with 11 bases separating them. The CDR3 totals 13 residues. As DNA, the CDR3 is TGTGCCACCAGCCGGCGGGGAGGCACTGAAGCTTTCTTT. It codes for CATSRRGGTEAFF. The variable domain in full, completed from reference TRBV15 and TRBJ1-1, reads DAMVIQNPRYQVTQFGKPVTLSCSQTLNHNVMYWYQQKSSQAPKLLFHYYDKDFNNEADTPDNFQSRRPNTSFCFLDIRSPGLGDTAMYLCATSRRGGTEAFFGQGTRLTVV.

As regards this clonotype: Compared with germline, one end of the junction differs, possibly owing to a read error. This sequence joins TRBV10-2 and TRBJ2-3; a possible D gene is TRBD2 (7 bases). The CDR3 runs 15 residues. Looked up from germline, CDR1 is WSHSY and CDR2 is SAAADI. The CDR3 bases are TGCGCCGGGGGTACGGGGGGCCGTTACACAGATACGCAGTACTTT. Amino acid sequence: CAGGTGGRYTDTQYF.

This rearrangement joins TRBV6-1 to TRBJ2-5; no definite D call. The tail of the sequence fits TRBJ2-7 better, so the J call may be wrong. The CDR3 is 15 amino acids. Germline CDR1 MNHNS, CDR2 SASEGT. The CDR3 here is CASSEEPGNPYEQYF. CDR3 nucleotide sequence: TGTGCCAGCAGTGAAGAACCGGGTAACCCCTACGAGCAGTACTTC.

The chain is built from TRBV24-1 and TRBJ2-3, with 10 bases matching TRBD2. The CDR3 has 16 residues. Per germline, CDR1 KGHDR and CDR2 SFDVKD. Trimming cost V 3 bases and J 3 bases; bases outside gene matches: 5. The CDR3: CATSDPQREGTDTQYF. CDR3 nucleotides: TGTGCCACCAGTGATCCCCAGCGGGAGGGGACAGATACGCAGTATTTT.

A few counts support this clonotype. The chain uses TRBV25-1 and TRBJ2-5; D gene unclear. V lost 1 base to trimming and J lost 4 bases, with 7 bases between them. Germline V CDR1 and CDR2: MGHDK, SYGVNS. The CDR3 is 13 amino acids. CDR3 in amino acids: CASSESPRETQYF. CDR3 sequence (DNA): TGTGCCAGCAGTGAATCCCCTAGAGAGACCCAGTACTTC.